What follows are 10 T cell receptor beta chains derived from one specimen sequenced in a study of CD8 T cells in Susac syndrome. After extraction with the RNeasy kit, about 0.45 to 1 ug of the RNA was reverse transcribed using random hexamers. TCRdb redid the calling of the immunoSEQ multiplex PCR reads with MiXCR, one entry per CDR3 protein. In the table there are fewer than 95,000 distinct CDR3 sequences, 90% to 97% of which are singletons. The sequenced sample was CD8+ T cells from PBMCs. These receptors were collected from a human donor with Susac syndrome.

The V gene is TRBV7-9, the J gene TRBJ2-7, with D unresolved. CDR3 length: 14 residues. CDR1 is SEHNR and CDR2 is FQNEAQ in the germline V gene (reference sequence). V was shortened by 5 bases and J by 4 bases, with 15 bases between the two germline ends. In DNA form, the CDR3 reads TGTGCCAGCAGCCCTAGAGGCAGTTGGTACGAGCAGTACTTC. It is translated as CASSPRGSWYEQYF.

The chain recombines TRBV30 with TRBJ1-4; 9 positions match TRBD1. V dropped 0 bases and J dropped 11; count of bases not matched to a gene: 7. The germline CDR1 and CDR2 sequences are GTSNPN and SVGIG (reference sequence). This CDR3 is 14 amino acids long. CDR3 residues: CAWSVGQGTGKLFF. The CDR3 DNA is TGTGCCTGGAGTGTAGGACAGGGGACGGGGAAACTGTTTTTT.

V usage is TRBV4-1 and J usage is TRBJ2-7; 8 bases agree with TRBD1. V shed 1 base and J 2 bases; nucleotides not matched to a gene: 4. Germline V gives CDR1 MGHRA, CDR2 YSYEKL. The CDR3 loop spans 15 amino acids. The CDR3 DNA reads TGCGCCAGCAGCCAAGCAGGGGGCCCCACCTACGAGCAGTACTTC. This codes for CASSQAGGPTYEQYF.

This clonotype was counted once. The chain couples TRBV5-1 to TRBJ1-2; D remains unclear. Germline V CDR1 and CDR2: SGHRS, YFSETQ. The V end lost 4 bases, the J end lost 6 bases, and 16 bases lay between the germline ends. The CDR3 totals 14 residues. The CDR3 DNA is TGCGCCAGCAGCCCCGTGCAGGTGGGAGATGGCTACACCTTC. Its translation is CASSPVQVGDGYTF.

This clonotype was seen a single time. The rearrangement uses TRBV2 and TRBJ2-5, with no clear D. The CDR3 has 13 amino acids. CDR1 and CDR2 (germline): SNHLY, FYNNEI. V gave up 4 bases and J gave up 7 bases, with 13 bases separating them. CDR3 loop: CASSGQSAGTQYF. Written as DNA, the CDR3 is TGTGCCAGCAGTGGGCAGAGCGCAGGGACCCAGTACTTC.

V is TRBV20-1 and J is TRBJ2-5; D may be TRBD2 (6 bases). The length of the CDR3 is 16 residues. Germline lookup yields CDR1 DFQATT and CDR2 SNEGSKA (reference sequence). CDR3 in amino acids: CSSLVQSTSLRETQYF. In DNA, the CDR3 is TGCAGCAGCCTCGTTCAAAGTACTAGCTTGCGGGAGACCCAGTACTTC.

The chain combines TRBV9 with TRBJ1-2; D is uncertain. CDR3 length: 14 amino acids. Per the germline V gene, CDR1 is SGDLS and CDR2 is YYNGEE. The V gene lost 0 bases and the J gene lost 7 bases, with 13 bases spanning the gap. CDR3 sequence: CASSVADGVGGYTF. The CDR3 DNA reads as TGTGCCAGCAGCGTAGCCGATGGGGTTGGTGGCTACACCTTC.

This chain joins TRBV30 and TRBJ2-2; TRBD2 aligns across 12 bases. CDR1 is GTSNPN, CDR2 SVGIG, per germline (reference sequence). The V and J ends lost 0 bases and 3 bases, in that order; junction bases with no gene match: 5. The length of the CDR3 is 17 residues. Here the CDR3 reads CAWSVPSGGADTGELFF. The CDR3 coding sequence is TGTGCCTGGAGTGTGCCTAGCGGGGGGGCCGACACCGGGGAGCTGTTTTTT.

The gene calls are TRBV28 and TRBJ1-5; the D is unclear. CDR3 length: 17 residues. Per germline, CDR1 MDHEN and CDR2 SYDVKM. V lost 6 bases, J lost 4 bases, and 22 bases lay in between. The CDR3, as DNA: TGTGCCAGCAGCCCCACCGGTAGGGCGGGAGGGAATCAGCCCCAGCATTTT. It codes for CASSPTGRAGGNQPQHF.

The chain combines TRBV7-2 with TRBJ2-5; TRBD1 aligns across 10 bases. The CDR3 covers 14 residues. Germline-derived CDR1 and CDR2 are SGHTA and FQGNSA. V shed 6 bases and J 3 bases; nucleotides not matched to a gene: 4. DNA for the CDR3: TGTGCCAGCAGTCCAGGGACAGGGGAAGAGACCCAGTACTTC. Translated, it gives CASSPGTGEETQYF.